This entry features one T cell receptor beta chain sequence. Its cognate antigen has yet to be identified. No much larger clonotype is one base removed from it; base qualities were not supplied. TCRbeta CDR3 regions were amplified from genomic DNA by means of the immunoSEQ Assay, a bias-controlled multiplex PCR. As for how the authors treated the data: The number of nucleated cells in each sample was estimated by amplification of reference gene primers within the assay. Sequence reads were collapsed and filtered to measure the absolute abundance of every unique TCRbeta CDR3 rearrangement. For each sample, productive Simpson clonality was calculated as the square root of Simpson's diversity index over productive rearrangements. This immuneACCESS table, as held by TCRdb, lists in-frame sequences with V and J called but not all clones. Of the missing ones, under half trace to an unresolved V gene in checked studies; the others have no known cause. That table is the source of V, J and clone size, and D and trimming were worked out from the DNA. The sample table shows about 110,000 clones, and about 83% are seen once. The ten largest account for 4% to 4.5% of the sample.

Between the V and J ends, shortened by 7 bases and 2 bases respectively, the junction contains 13 bases. Sequences SNHLY (CDR1) and FYNNEI (CDR2) are obtained from the germline V gene. The CDR3, from cysteine to phenylalanine, totals 14 residues. CDR3 DNA is the only sequence kept; it has 42 bases, read in frame from the first base. The collaborating institutions used their own protocols to collect whole blood in K2EDTA tubes. For TCRbeta analysis, collaborator samples were shipped as frozen whole blood, as isolated PBMCs, or as DNA extracted from either sample type. This specimen comes from a study of blood T cell repertoires in COVID-19 (dated by TCRdb to between 2020 and 2021). Notes on the research overall: Collaborator samples came from the United States, Italy and Spain and covered acute and convalescent phases of COVID-19. Where HLA class I and class II types were available, the types were taken from metadata supplied by the sample provider, not from assay-based typing. Samples came from the ongoing ImmuneRACE study (first 160 participants) plus 1,254 subjects from 6 global collaborators. The dataset comprised deeply sampled blood TCRbeta repertoires from subjects exposed to, actively infected with, or recovered from COVID-19. A de-identified subject ID, COVID-19 status, age in years and sex were almost always included in the sample metadata. The prospective study material was composed of cDNA or gDNA derived from T cells, B-cell-depleted T cells, or PBMCs. The repertoires were released in a freely available public database intended as a resource for research on the immune response to SARS-CoV-2.

Paper-wide results and their limitations: The amount of clinical and demographic metadata varied by source and participant and was provided uncurated.

This TCR derives from a woman in her 70s with acute or convalescent COVID-19. This chain joins TRBV2 to TRBJ2-3; no D segment can be confidently identified. Input material: peripheral blood. The DNA sequence reads TGTGCCAGCACTAGTCCTGACCCCACAGATACGCAGTATTTT. This gives the protein CASTSPDPTDTQYF.